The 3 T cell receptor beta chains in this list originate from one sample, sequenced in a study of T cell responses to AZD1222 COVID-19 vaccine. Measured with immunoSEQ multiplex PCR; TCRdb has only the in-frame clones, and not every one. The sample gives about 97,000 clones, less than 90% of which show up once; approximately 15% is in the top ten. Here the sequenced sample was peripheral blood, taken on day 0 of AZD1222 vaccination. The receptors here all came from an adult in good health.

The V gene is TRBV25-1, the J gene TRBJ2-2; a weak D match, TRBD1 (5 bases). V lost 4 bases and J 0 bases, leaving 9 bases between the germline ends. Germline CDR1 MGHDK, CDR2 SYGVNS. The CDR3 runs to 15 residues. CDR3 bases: TGTGCCAGCAGTGTTGCAGGGTCGAACACCGGGGAGCTGTTTTTT. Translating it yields CASSVAGSNTGELFF.

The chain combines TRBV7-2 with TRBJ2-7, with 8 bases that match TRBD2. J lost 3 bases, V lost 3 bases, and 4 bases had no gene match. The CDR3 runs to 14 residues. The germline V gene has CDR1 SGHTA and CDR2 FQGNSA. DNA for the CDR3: TGTGCCAGCAGCTTGCTCGCGGGGGGCTACGAGCAGTACTTC. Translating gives CASSLLAGGYEQYF. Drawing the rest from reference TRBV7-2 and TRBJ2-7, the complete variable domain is GAGVSQSPSNKVTEKGKDVELRCDPISGHTALYWYRQSLGQGLEFLIYFQGNSAPDKSGLPSDRFSAERTGGSVSTLTIQRTQQEDSAVYLCASSLLAGGYEQYFGPGTRLTVT.

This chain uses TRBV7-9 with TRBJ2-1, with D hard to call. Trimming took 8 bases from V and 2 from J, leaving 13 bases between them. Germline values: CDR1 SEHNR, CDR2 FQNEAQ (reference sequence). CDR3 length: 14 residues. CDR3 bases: TGTGCCAGCGGAAGTGTCGCGCCCTACAATGAGCAGTTCTTC. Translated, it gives CASGSVAPYNEQFF. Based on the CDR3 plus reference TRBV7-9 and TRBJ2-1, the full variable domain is DTGVSQNPRHKITKRGQNVTFRCDPISEHNRLYWYRQTLGQGPEFLTYFQNEAQLEKSRLLSDRFSAERPKGSFSTLEIQRTEQGDSAMYLCASGSVAPYNEQFFGPGTRLTVL.